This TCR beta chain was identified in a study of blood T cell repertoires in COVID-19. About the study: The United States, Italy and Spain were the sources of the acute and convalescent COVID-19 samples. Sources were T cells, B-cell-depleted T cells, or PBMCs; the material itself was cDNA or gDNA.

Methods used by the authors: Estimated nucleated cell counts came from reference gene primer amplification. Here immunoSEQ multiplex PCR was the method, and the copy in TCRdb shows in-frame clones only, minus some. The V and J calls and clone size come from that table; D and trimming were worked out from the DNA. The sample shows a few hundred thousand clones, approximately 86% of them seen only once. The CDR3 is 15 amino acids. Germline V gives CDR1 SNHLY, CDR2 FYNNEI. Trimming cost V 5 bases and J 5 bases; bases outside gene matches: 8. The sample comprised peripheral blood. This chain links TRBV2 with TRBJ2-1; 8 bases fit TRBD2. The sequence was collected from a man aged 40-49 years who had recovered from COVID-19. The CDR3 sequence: CASSFSGSVHNEQFF. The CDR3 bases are TGTGCCAGCAGTTTCAGCGGGAGTGTCCACAATGAGCAGTTCTTC.